A selection of T cell receptor beta chains follows, all from one sample in a study of TIL therapy for anti-PD-1-resistant metastatic lung cancer. Clones were read by immunoSEQ multiplex PCR, and TCRdb kept only the in-frame ones, dropping some. The data show some 57,000 clones, about nine tenths seen once. The sample here was blood, taken at baseline. All receptors come from a person aged 25 to 80 with non-small cell lung cancer. The conserved cysteine and the conserved F or W are not part of the CDR3 here.

J gene,V gene,CDR3 protein
TRBJ1-2,TRBV2,ATRKEPDYGYT
TRBJ2-1,TRBV12-3/TRBV12-4,ASSFGGNEQF
TRBJ1-5,TRBV6-6,ASGHIGNQPQH
TRBJ2-1,TRBV7-6,ASSLQLAGGEQF
TRBJ1-2,TRBV7-8,ASSHRDGGSNYGYT
TRBJ1-2,TRBV11-2,ASSWARGGYGYT
TRBJ2-3,TRBV10-3,ATQAVLLTDTQY
TRBJ1-1,TRBV9,ASSGYQQGEAF
TRBJ2-1,TRBV28,ASLASQAGVDNEQF
TRBJ1-1,TRBV18,ASSTGRGTEAF
TRBJ2-3,TRBV7-9,ASSGPGADTQY
TRBJ2-3,TRBV3-1/TRBV3-2,ASSQAAGSTDTQY
TRBJ2-1,TRBV7-5,VRSLRDRVGNEQF
TRBJ2-7,TRBV6-5,ASSYIPGPSYEQY
TRBJ2-7,TRBV19,ASSRTSGTYEQY
TRBJ1-6,TRBV27,ASSLGAPEDSPLH
TRBJ2-3,TRBV5-4,ASSSFSGLSTDTQY
TRBJ1-2,TRBV10-3,ATGTGWEGYGYT
TRBJ1-1,TRBV11-2,ASSFQGVEAF
TRBJ2-7,TRBV13,ASSSGTRGAEQY
TRBJ2-7,TRBV18,ASSPMDSLLPYEQY
TRBJ2-1,TRBV10-3,AISDPSGQGFHEQF
TRBJ2-1,TRBV9,ASSALKGGSSYNEQF
TRBJ1-3,TRBV2,ASRDVGNTIY
TRBJ2-2,TRBV29-1,SAIRDTPRDTGELF
TRBJ1-4,TRBV19,ASSGQRNEKLF
TRBJ2-7,TRBV7-9,ASSLPGTGFYEQY
TRBJ2-7,TRBV21-1,ASSKELQGWYEQY
TRBJ2-2,TRBV27,ASSTWAGPAGELF
TRBJ2-7,TRBV9,ASSVDTLGSGGRSYEQY
TRBJ2-1,TRBV4-2,ASSPDPSGRYNEQF
TRBJ1-1,TRBV6-5,ASSYSGRQNTEAF
TRBJ2-5,TRBV6-5,ASSSSGGQETQY
TRBJ1-6,TRBV2,ASSAGTGNRLH
TRBJ1-2,TRBV19,ASSPQFGQGALGYT
TRBJ1-6,TRBV28,ASSNGNSPLH
TRBJ2-3,TRBV28,ASRRQGTDTQY
TRBJ2-1,TRBV10-3,AISEEAGGGNEQF